A single sample gave rise to the 14 T cell receptor beta chains below, sequenced in a study of T-cell memory formation after mild COVID-19. TCRdb reanalysed the 5' RACE reads using MiXCR and keeps one entry per CDR3 protein. This sample has roughly 110,000 distinct CDR3 sequences, with around 15% found just once. The sample consisted of PBMCs or a T cell subset sorted from them (not recorded which). The receptors derive from a man aged 18-30 years who had mild COVID-19 (a few samples of this study predate the infection). Cell type and time point are not known.

Comment on this clonotype: A much larger clone sits a single nucleotide away, making a read error possible. This chain uses TRBV12-3 or TRBV12-4 with TRBJ2-6; D uncertain. The CDR3 is 19 amino acids. Trimming pared 6 bases from V and 1 base from J, leaving 22 bases between. CDR3 bases: TGTGCCAGCAGAGGTTCGTCGGGCGCGGATACGTCTGGGGCCAACGTCCTGACTTTC. This sequence encodes CASRGSSGADTSGANVLTF.

The genes are TRBV28 and TRBJ2-3; no clear D gene. This CDR3 is 14 amino acids long. CDR1 and CDR2 from the germline V gene are MDHEN and SYDVKM. V lost 2 bases to trimming and J lost 4 bases, with 10 bases between them. The CDR3 DNA follows: TGTGCCAGCAGTTTAGACCCCGGGTCAGATACGCAGTATTTT. It codes for CASSLDPGSDTQYF.

This clonotype was seen at least ten times. The chain uses TRBV20-1 and TRBJ2-3; either TRBD1 or TRBD2 may supply D (6 bases each). The CDR3 totals 15 residues. Between the trimmed V and J ends, which lost 3 bases and 1 base, there was a span of 14 bases. CDR1 and CDR2 (germline): DFQATT, SNEGSKA (reference sequence). The CDR3 protein is CSASVIGGRTDTQYF. The CDR3 DNA follows: TGCAGTGCTAGCGTAATAGGGGGGCGCACAGATACGCAGTATTTT.

This clonotype showed up just a few times. This chain joins TRBV27 and TRBJ1-2; no firm D call. Deletions cut 0 bases from V and 4 bases from J, with 6 bases between. Germline V CDR1 and CDR2: MNHEY, SMNVEV (reference sequence). The CDR3 runs to 13 residues. The CDR3 coding sequence is TGTGCCAGCAGTTTATCATCGAGCTATGGCTACACCTTC. Translating gives CASSLSSSYGYTF.

V gene TRBV5-5 combines with J gene TRBJ2-3, with a tentative D call TRBD2 (6 bases). The CDR3 spans 15 residues. Per germline, CDR1 SGHKS and CDR2 YYEKEE (reference sequence). Trimming pared 4 bases from V and 3 bases from J, leaving 15 bases between. The DNA for the CDR3 is TGTGCCAGCAGCATAGGAAGGGGAGGAACAGATACGCAGTATTTT. It yields the protein CASSIGRGGTDTQYF.

There are many counts of this clonotype. For the CDR3, the DNA is TGTGCCAGCAGTGAAGAATTTACCGGGACACCTGTTAGCACAGATACGCAGTATTTT. Residues: CASSEEFTGTPVSTDTQYF. The rearrangement uses TRBV25-1 and TRBJ2-3; weak D call: TRBD1 (6 bases). V was shortened by 2 bases and J by 0 bases, with 21 bases between the two germline ends. In germline, CDR1 is MGHDK, CDR2 SYGVNS. The CDR3 sequence is 19 residues long.

The V and J genes are TRBV7-6 and TRBJ2-7; the D gene is possibly TRBD1 (6 bases). Germline assignment: CDR1 SGHVS and CDR2 FNYEAQ. The CDR3 has 14 residues. Trimming left V 1 base short and J 3 bases short, with 10 bases between. The CDR3 sequence is CASSLDTGSYEQYV. The DNA of the CDR3 is TGTGCCAGCAGCTTAGACACAGGGAGCTACGAGCAGTACGTC.

This clonotype has just a few counts. The CDR3 region has the DNA TGTGCCAGCAGTGAAGAAAGGGGCTTAAAAATCTACGAGCAGTACTTC. This encodes CASSEERGLKIYEQYF. The genes are TRBV2 and TRBJ2-7, with D perhaps matching TRBD1 (5 bases). V was trimmed by 1 base and J by 3 bases, leaving 16 bases between them. This CDR3 contains 16 residues. Germline V lookup: CDR1 SNHLY, CDR2 FYNNEI. Drawing the rest from reference TRBV2 and TRBJ2-7, the complete variable domain is EPEVTQTPSHQVTQMGQEVILRCVPISNHLYFYWYRQILGQKVEFLVSFYNNEISEKSEIFDDQFSVERPDGSNFTLKIRSTKLEDSAMYFCASSEERGLKIYEQYFGPGTRLTVT.

The rearrangement joins TRBV6-2 or TRBV6-3 to TRBJ2-3; maybe TRBD1 (6 bases). In germline, CDR1 is MNHEY, CDR2 SVGEGT. The CDR3 is 14 amino acids. Trimming pared 6 bases from V and 2 bases from J, leaving 12 bases between. CDR3 protein: CASRYRDHTDTQYF. The CDR3, as DNA: TGTGCCAGCAGGTACAGGGACCACACAGATACGCAGTATTTT.

DNA of the CDR3: TGTGCCAGTAGTACCCCGGGACAGGGGCGGTCGGGTCAGCCCCAGCATTTT. Encoded protein: CASSTPGQGRSGQPQHF. This chain connects TRBV19 to TRBJ1-5, with 10 bases matching TRBD1. Germline V gives CDR1 LNHDA, CDR2 SQIVND (reference sequence). There are 17 residues in the CDR3. The junction had 12 bases not matched to a gene; V was cut back by 4 bases and J by 6 bases.

This clonotype was seen a few times. The genes are TRBV10-3 and TRBJ2-7; TRBD1 matches at 10 bases. The CDR3 totals 16 residues. The trim removed 6 bases at V and 3 bases at J, leaving 11 bases unmatched. Germline loops: CDR1 ENHRY, CDR2 SYGVKD. The CDR3 sequence: CAISRDRGNPLYEQYF. The CDR3 DNA reads as TGTGCCATCAGCCGGGACAGGGGCAATCCCCTCTACGAGCAGTACTTC.

The V call is TRBV5-1, the J call TRBJ2-5; 13 positions match TRBD2. The germline V gene encodes CDR1 SGHRS and CDR2 YFSETQ. J gave up 5 bases and V 4 bases, and 5 bases lay outside the gene matches. This CDR3 spans 15 amino acids. The CDR3 nucleotides read TGCGCCAGCAGCGTGGGACTAGCGGGGAGGGAGACCCAGTACTTC. This encodes CASSVGLAGRETQYF.

This clonotype was picked up a small number of times. The chain uses TRBV9 and TRBJ2-3; TRBD2 might be the D (5 bases). Germline V gives CDR1 SGDLS, CDR2 YYNGEE. CDR3 length equals 15 residues. V lost 0 bases and J 0 bases, leaving 8 bases between the germline ends. The CDR3 spells CASSVAGESTDTQYF. CDR3 nucleotides: TGTGCCAGCAGCGTAGCCGGGGAGAGCACAGATACGCAGTATTTT. The full variable domain, completed using reference TRBV9 and TRBJ2-3, is DSGVTQTPKHLITATGQRVTLRCSPRSGDLSVYWYQQSLDQGLQFLIQYYNGEERAKGNILERFSAQQFPDLHSELNLSSLELGDSALYFCASSVAGESTDTQYFGPGTRLTVL.

This clonotype was seen a handful of times. The gene calls are TRBV5-1 and TRBJ1-2, with a tentative D call TRBD1 (5 bases). CDR3 size: 13 residues. V was shortened by 6 bases and J by 1 base, with 10 bases between the two germline ends. Germline lookup yields CDR1 SGHRS and CDR2 YFSETQ. CDR3 DNA sequence: TGCGCCAGCACTGGGGGTGATAACTATGGCTACACCTTC. It yields the protein CASTGGDNYGYTF.